This T cell receptor beta chain was recovered during a study of control samples from healthy donors and cancer patients. The repertoire was sequenced with immunoSEQ multiplex PCR; TCRdb's copy has only in-frame clones and lacks some. Here the sample spans about 150,000 clones, roughly 94% being singletons. This CDR3 is built from 17 residues. Germline CDR1 is SGHRS and CDR2 is YFSETQ. With 4 bases clipped from V and 2 bases from J, the junction kept 8 bases outside the gene matches. This clone appeared a single time. The receptor was isolated from a man aged 55 to 70 with colorectal cancer. The chain is built from TRBV5-1 and TRBJ2-5, with 13 bases identical to TRBD2. The specimen sequenced was PBMCs. The CDR3 DNA reads as TGCGCCAGCAGCCCCGGACTAGCGGGGGCACGACAAGAGACCCAGTACTTC. Translated, it gives CASSPGLAGARQETQYF.